This TCR beta chain was sequenced during a study of T cell responses to AZD1222 COVID-19 vaccine (dated by TCRdb to the early 2020s). About the full investigation: TCR sequencing covered some 250 trial participants: 200 to 220 given two doses of AZD1222 and some 25 given two doses of MenACWY control vaccine. Enrollment into the trials was organized by age into subgroups of 18-55, 56-69 and 70-plus years, and those subgroups contained roughly 150, 30 and 60 TCR-sequenced participants, respectively. What the work shows at the level of the full study, not this receptor alone: No day 14 peak-response samples were available, so repertoires were characterized only after the peak T cell response. Conclusions about previously exposed vaccinees are limited, since just a handful of AZD1222 recipients were seropositive for SARS-CoV-2 at baseline. The vaccine-associated CD4 TCRs covered the entire spike protein, and the dominant responses fell in regions 160-218 and 743-854. Nearly half of unique spike-specific TCRs reportedly recognized epitopes outside regions mutated in the B.1.351 and B.1.1.7 variants. Participants were mostly white British and included more females than males, and it was suggested by the authors that clonal diversity may have been underestimated. In the small 56-69-year group, the increase in depth fell short of significance, most likely because of low power. A significant rise in spike-specific TCR breadth and depth was observed after two AZD1222 doses relative to day 0 and relative to MenACWY recipients.

The CDR3 regions of human TCRbeta chains were analyzed by immunosequencing. Regarding the original processing steps: Repertoire TCRs were matched against a reference library of SARS-CoV-2-specific TCRs generated with the MIRA antigen-specificity platform. Breadth meant the fraction of unique TCRs that were SARS-CoV-2-associated, whereas depth meant the fraction of total T cells that were SARS-CoV-2-associated. Using the MIRA data, every spike-specific TCR was mapped to the spike region that the TCR reacted to and assigned to either a CD4 or a CD8 class. Log10-transformed breadth and depth values were compared by one-way ANOVA with Sidak's multiple comparisons tests. TCRdb re-hosts the immuneACCESS table, in-frame sequences only. Its copies lack some clones; in the studies checked, an unresolved V gene accounts for under half of them, and the cause for the rest is not known. D and trimming were read from the DNA, whereas the V and J calls and clone size are those reported in that table. The sample contains roughly 87,000 clones, over 75% of them found a single time. Around 5.5% of the sample comes from the top ten.

The CDR3 starts with the cysteine, ends with the phenylalanine, and has 13 residues. Solely the CDR3 DNA is kept, with 39 bases framed from the first base. V is cut by 5 bases and J by 2 bases, and the space between the germline ends is 9 bases. The germline V gene sets CDR1 to MNHEY and CDR2 to SVGAGI. The sample's time point label, in plain terms: about 28 days (+/-7) after the second vaccine dose. AZD1222 recipients given second doses at about 4 weeks or at about 12 weeks were pooled, since spike-specific TCR depth and breadth were not found to differ between the two schedules. Vaccinee samples were obtained from the UK trials COV001 and COV002, which included a single-blind randomized controlled phase 2/3 trial of AZD1222 (ChAdOx1 nCoV-19) in healthy adults. For TCRbeta chain sequencing, PBMC samples were collected from trial participants at day 0 and at day 28 after the second dose. This clone is regarded as medium-sized (0.01 to 0.1%). Its antigen is currently not known. The input lacks base qualities; no much larger clone sits a single base away.

The source of this sequence is an adult who received the AZD1222 COVID-19 vaccine. The receptor chain draws on TRBV6-5 and TRBJ1-1; there is no confident call for the D gene. The sequencing here drew on peripheral blood, taken 28 days after the second AZD1222 dose. The CDR3 reads CASSLTENTEAFF. DNA sequence: TGTGCCAGCAGTCTCACAGAAAACACTGAAGCTTTCTTT.